A single sample gave rise to the 6 T cell receptor beta chains below, sequenced in a study of cytomegalovirus exposure and HLA in healthy donors. Primers included in the PCR were 60 Vbeta and 13 Jbeta primers. The repertoire was sequenced with immunoSEQ multiplex PCR; TCRdb's copy has only in-frame clones and lacks some. The repertoire has roughly 250,000 clones, almost 85% of them found once; the top ten carry roughly 2%. Sequencing was carried out using PBMCs. These receptors were collected from a woman aged 40 to 50 in good health and CMV-seropositive.

With respect to this clone: This sample also contains other DNA sequences that code for the same CDR3. The rearrangement links TRBV5-1 to TRBJ1-4; tentatively, D is TRBD1 (6 bases). The CDR3 is 13 amino acids. V gave up 2 bases and J gave up 8 bases, with 10 bases separating them. Per the germline V gene, CDR1 is SGHRS and CDR2 is YFSETQ. The CDR3: CASSFSGDEKLFF. DNA for the CDR3: TGCGCCAGCAGCTTTTCAGGGGACGAAAAACTGTTTTTT.

V gene TRBV5-5 combines with J gene TRBJ1-5; D call uncertain. Germline V lookup: CDR1 SGHKS, CDR2 YYEKEE (reference sequence). CDR3 length: 14 amino acids. Trimming pared 1 base from V and 3 bases from J, leaving 8 bases between. The CDR3 region is CASSLIGNNQPQHF. The CDR3 nucleotides read TGTGCCAGCAGCTTGATCGGGAACAATCAGCCCCAGCATTTT.

This chain uses TRBV7-2 with TRBJ2-7; no definite D call. CDR3 length equals 13 residues. Germline assignment: CDR1 SGHTA and CDR2 FQGNSA. The V gene lost 5 bases and the J gene lost 3 bases, with 11 bases spanning the gap. CDR3 DNA: TGTGCCAGCAGCCAAGTCTCAGACTACGAGCAGTACTTC. This sequence encodes CASSQVSDYEQYF.

The V and J genes are TRBV18 and TRBJ1-2; 10 nucleotides line up with TRBD1. The junction had 10 bases not matched to a gene; V was cut back by 5 bases and J by 4 bases. From germline, CDR1 is KGHSH and CDR2 LQKENI. The CDR3 covers 16 residues. The DNA of the CDR3 is TGTGCCAGCTCATTACCGGGACAGGGGAGTATCTATGGCTACACCTTC. This translates into CASSLPGQGSIYGYTF.

The CDR3 loop reads CASRGGLSNNEQFF. Here the CDR3 DNA reads TGTGCCAGCAGAGGGGGACTATCTAACAATGAGCAGTTCTTC. The chain employs TRBV6-5 and TRBJ2-1, with a weak D call TRBD2 (7 bases). Trimming took off 6 bases at V and 5 bases at J, with 14 bases between the two ends. Per the germline V gene, CDR1 is MNHEY and CDR2 is SVGAGI. The CDR3 runs to 14 residues.

V gene TRBV7-2 combines with J gene TRBJ2-1, with 14 positions matching TRBD2. The CDR3 has 16 amino acids. The V and J ends lost 7 bases and 8 bases, in that order; junction bases with no gene match: 10. Germline CDR1 is SGHTA and CDR2 is FQGNSA. CDR3 DNA sequence: TGTGCCAGCACTCCGGGGACTAGCGGGAGTGTAGATGAGCAGTTCTTC. Encoded protein: CASTPGTSGSVDEQFF.